The text below deals with one T cell receptor (beta chain). The data originate from a study of control samples from healthy donors and cancer patients. Here immunoSEQ multiplex PCR was the method, and the copy in TCRdb shows in-frame clones only, minus some. The sample contains about 170,000 clones, 93% of which appear only once. The CDR3 runs to 13 residues. Germline V gives CDR1 LNHDA, CDR2 SQIVND (reference sequence). V dropped 6 bases and J dropped 15 bases, with 21 bases sitting between them. The sequence came from a woman aged 60-70 years in good health. Sequences were obtained from blood. J is TRBJ2-1 and V is TRBV19; TRBD1 is a possible D gene (6 bases). This chain's CDR3 is CASSPQGSTSMFF. The CDR3 nucleotides are TGTGCCAGTAGCCCTCAGGGGAGTACCAGCATGTTCTTC.